This TCR beta chain appears in the sequencing data of a study of blood T cell repertoires in COVID-19. Study information: Sample material is recorded as cDNA or gDNA derived from T cells, B-cell-depleted T cells, or PBMCs.

Sequencing used immunoSEQ multiplex PCR; TCRdb keeps in-frame clones, though not all of them. Of 150,000 to 200,000 clones in the sample, about 83% are singletons; the top ten hold approximately 8%. Per germline, CDR1 WSHSY and CDR2 SAAADI. The CDR3 is 13 residues long. The V end was cut by 6 bases, the J end by 1 base, with 9 bases between. This TCR derives from a man aged 55 to 69 with acute or convalescent COVID-19. The J gene is TRBJ1-1, the V gene TRBV10-2, with D possibly matching TRBD1 (6 bases). The sequenced sample was peripheral blood. CDR3 protein: CASSIQGNTEAFF. As DNA, the CDR3 is TGCGCCAGCAGCATACAGGGGAACACTGAAGCTTTCTTT.